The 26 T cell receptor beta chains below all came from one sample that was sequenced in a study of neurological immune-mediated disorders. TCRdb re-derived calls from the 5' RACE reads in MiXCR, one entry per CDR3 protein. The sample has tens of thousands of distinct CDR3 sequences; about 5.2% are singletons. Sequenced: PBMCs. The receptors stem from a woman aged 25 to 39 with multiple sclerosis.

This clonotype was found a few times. The DNA of the CDR3 is TGTGCCAGCAGCTTGGGCATCGGGGACCACTACAATGAGCAGTTCTTC. This translates into CASSLGIGDHYNEQFF. V and J are TRBV5-6 and TRBJ2-1; either TRBD1 or TRBD2 may supply D (5 bases each). V lost 0 bases and J 3 bases, leaving 13 bases between the germline ends. The CDR3 consists of 16 residues. Germline lookup yields CDR1 SGHDT and CDR2 YYEEEE. The entire variable domain, with the rest obtained from reference TRBV5-6 and TRBJ2-1, is as follows: DAGVTQSPTHLIKTRGQQVTLRCSPKSGHDTVSWYQQALGQGPQFIFQYYEEEERQRGNFPDRFSGHQFPNYSSELNVNALLLGDSALYLCASSLGIGDHYNEQFFGPGTRLTVL.

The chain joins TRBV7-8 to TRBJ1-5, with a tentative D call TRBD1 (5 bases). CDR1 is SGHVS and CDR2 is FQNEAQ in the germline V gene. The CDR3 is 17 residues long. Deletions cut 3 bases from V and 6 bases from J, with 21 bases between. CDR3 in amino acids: CASSLEGSPYRFQPQHF. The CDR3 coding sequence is TGTGCCAGCAGCTTGGAGGGCAGTCCCTACAGGTTTCAGCCCCAGCATTTT.

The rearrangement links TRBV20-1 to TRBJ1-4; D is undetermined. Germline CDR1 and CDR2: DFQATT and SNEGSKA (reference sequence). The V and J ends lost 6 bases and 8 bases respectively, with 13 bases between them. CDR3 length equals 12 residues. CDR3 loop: CSAWGGGEKLFF. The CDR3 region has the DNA TGCAGTGCCTGGGGTGGAGGGGAAAAACTGTTTTTT.

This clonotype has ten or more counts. For the CDR3, the DNA is TGCGCCAGCAGCTTGGTACCGGGACGGAATAATTCACCCCTCCACTTT. Its translation: CASSLVPGRNNSPLHF. This rearrangement joins TRBV5-1 to TRBJ1-6; D may be TRBD1 (5 bases). From germline, CDR1 is SGHRS and CDR2 YFSETQ. This CDR3 has 16 residues. V was pared by 0 bases and J by 5 bases, with 12 bases between. Together with reference TRBV5-1 and TRBJ1-6, the CDR3 gives the full variable domain: KAGVTQTPRYLIKTRGQQVTLSCSPISGHRSVSWYQQTPGQGLQFLFEYFSETQRNKGNFPGRFSGRQFSNSRSEMNVSTLELGDSALYLCASSLVPGRNNSPLHFGNGTRLTVT.

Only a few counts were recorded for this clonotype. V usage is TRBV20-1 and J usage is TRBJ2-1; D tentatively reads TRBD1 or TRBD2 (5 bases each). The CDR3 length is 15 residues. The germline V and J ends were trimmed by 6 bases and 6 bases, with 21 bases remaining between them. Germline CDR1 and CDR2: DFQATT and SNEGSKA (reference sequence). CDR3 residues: CSAPVFGAAGNEQFF. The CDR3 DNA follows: TGCAGTGCCCCCGTGTTCGGGGCAGCCGGCAATGAGCAGTTCTTC.

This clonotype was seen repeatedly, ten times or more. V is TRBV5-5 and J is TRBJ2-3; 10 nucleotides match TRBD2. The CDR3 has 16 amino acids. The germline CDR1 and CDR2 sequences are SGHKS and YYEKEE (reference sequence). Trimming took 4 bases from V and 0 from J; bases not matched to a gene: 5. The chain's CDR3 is CASSPGLAASTDTQYF. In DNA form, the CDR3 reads TGTGCCAGCAGCCCAGGACTAGCGGCTAGCACAGATACGCAGTATTTT.

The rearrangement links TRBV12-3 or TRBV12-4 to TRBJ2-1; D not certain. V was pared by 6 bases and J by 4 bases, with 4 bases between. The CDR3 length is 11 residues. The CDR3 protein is CASRVYNEQFF. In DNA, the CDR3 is TGTGCCAGCAGGGTTTACAATGAGCAGTTCTTC.

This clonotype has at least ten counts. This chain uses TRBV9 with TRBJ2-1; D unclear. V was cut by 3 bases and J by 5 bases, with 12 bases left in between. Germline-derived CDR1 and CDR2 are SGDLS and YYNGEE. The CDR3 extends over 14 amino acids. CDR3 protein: CASSESSQNNEQFF. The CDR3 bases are TGTGCCAGCAGCGAGTCCTCCCAGAACAATGAGCAGTTCTTC.

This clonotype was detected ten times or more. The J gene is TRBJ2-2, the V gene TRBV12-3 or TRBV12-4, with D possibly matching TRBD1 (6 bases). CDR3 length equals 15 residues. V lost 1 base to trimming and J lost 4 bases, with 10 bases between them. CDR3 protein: CASSLEGRGTGELFF. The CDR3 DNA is TGTGCCAGCAGTTTAGAGGGCAGGGGCACCGGGGAGCTGTTTTTT.

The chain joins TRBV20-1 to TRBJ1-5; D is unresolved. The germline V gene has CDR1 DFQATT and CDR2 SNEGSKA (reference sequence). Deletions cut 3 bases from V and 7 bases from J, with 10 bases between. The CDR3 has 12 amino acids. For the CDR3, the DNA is TGCAGTGCTAGGGCCCTGGGACAGCCCCAGCATTTT. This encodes CSARALGQPQHF.

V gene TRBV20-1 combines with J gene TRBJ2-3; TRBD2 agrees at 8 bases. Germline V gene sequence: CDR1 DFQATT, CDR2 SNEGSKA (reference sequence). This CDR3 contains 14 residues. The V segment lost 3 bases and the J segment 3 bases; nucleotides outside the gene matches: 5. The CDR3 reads CSARASGRTDTQYF. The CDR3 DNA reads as TGCAGTGCTAGGGCCAGCGGGAGAACAGATACGCAGTATTTT.

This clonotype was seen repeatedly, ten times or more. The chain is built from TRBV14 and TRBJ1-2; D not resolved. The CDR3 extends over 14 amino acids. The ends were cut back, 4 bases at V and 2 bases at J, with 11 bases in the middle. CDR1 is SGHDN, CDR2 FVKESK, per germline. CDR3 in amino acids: CASSLDPANYGYTF. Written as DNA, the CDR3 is TGTGCCAGCAGCCTTGACCCAGCCAACTATGGCTACACCTTC. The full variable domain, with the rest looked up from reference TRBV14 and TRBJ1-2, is EAGVTQFPSHSVIEKGQTVTLRCDPISGHDNLYWYRRVMGKEIKFLLHFVKESKQDESGMPNNRFLAERTGGTYSTLKVQPAELEDSGVYFCASSLDPANYGYTFGSGTRLTVV.

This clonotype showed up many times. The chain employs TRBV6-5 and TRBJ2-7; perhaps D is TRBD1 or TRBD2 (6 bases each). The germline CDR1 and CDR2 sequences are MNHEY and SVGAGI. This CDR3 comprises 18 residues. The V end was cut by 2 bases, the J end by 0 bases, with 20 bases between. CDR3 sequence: CASSYRGAWGSYSYEQYF. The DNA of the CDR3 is TGTGCCAGCAGTTACAGGGGGGCTTGGGGCAGTTACTCCTACGAGCAGTACTTC.

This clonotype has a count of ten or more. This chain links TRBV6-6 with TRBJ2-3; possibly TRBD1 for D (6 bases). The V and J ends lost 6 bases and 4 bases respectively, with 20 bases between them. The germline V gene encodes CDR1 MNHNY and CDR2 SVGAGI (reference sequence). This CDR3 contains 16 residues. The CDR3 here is CASSPPGAGVADTQYF. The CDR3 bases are TGTGCCAGCAGCCCCCCCGGGGCAGGGGTGGCAGATACGCAGTATTTT.

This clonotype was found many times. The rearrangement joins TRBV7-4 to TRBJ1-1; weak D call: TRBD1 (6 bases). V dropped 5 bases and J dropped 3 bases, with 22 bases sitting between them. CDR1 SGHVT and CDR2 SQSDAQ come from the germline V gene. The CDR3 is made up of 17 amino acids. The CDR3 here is CASSITRWGRLDTEAFF. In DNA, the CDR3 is TGTGCCAGCAGCATAACCAGGTGGGGGCGCCTGGACACTGAAGCTTTCTTT. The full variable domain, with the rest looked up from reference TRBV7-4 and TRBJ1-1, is GAGVSQSPRYKVAKRGRDVALRCDSISGHVTLYWYRQTLGQGSEVLTYSQSDAQRDKSGRPSGRFSAERPERSVSTLKIQRTEQGDSAVYLCASSITRWGRLDTEAFFGQGTRLTVV.

The CDR3 protein is CSPGTIMNTEAFF. CDR3 in DNA: TGCAGCCCAGGGACAATCATGAACACTGAAGCTTTCTTT. The chain recombines TRBV20-1 with TRBJ1-1, with D possibly being TRBD1 (6 bases). This CDR3 comprises 13 residues. The germline CDR1 and CDR2 sequences are DFQATT and SNEGSKA (reference sequence).

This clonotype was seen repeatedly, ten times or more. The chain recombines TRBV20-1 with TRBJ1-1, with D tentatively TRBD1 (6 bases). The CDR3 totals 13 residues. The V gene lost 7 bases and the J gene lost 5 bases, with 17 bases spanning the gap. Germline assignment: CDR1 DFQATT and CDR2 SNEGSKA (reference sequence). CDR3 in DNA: TGCAGTGGCCTCAGGGGAAGTGTGACTGAAGCTTTCTTT. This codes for CSGLRGSVTEAFF.

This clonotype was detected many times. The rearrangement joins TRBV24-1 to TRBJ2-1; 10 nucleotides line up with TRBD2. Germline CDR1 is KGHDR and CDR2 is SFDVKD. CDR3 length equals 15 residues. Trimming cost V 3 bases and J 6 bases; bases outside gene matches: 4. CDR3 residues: CATSDPAGGPNEQFF. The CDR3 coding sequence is TGTGCCACCAGTGATCCAGCGGGGGGGCCCAATGAGCAGTTCTTC.

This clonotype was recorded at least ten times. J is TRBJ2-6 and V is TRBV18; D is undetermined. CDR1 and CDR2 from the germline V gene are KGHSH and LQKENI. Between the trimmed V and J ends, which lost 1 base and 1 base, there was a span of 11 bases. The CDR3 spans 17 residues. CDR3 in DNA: TGTGCCAGCTCACCACAGATACTTCCTTCTGGGGCCAACGTCCTGACTTTC. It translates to CASSPQILPSGANVLTF.

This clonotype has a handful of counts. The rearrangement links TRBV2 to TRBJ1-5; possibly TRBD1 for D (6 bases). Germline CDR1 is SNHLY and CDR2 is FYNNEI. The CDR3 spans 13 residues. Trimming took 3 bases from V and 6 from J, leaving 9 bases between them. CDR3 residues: CASSEKGVQPQHF. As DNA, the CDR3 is TGTGCCAGCAGTGAGAAGGGGGTTCAGCCCCAGCATTTT.

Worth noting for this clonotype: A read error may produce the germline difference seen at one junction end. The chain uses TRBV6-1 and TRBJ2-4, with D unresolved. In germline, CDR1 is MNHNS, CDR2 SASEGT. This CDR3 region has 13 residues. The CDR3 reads CASSESGQTLIHF. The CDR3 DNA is TGTGCCAGCAGTGAATCAGGTCAAACCCTCATTCACTTC.

CDR3 sequence reads: CASRAEREQFF. The CDR3 nucleotides are TGCGCCAGCAGGGCAGAGAGGGAGCAGTTCTTC. This chain uses TRBV5-1 with TRBJ2-1; D not certain. Trimming stripped 5 bases from V and 10 bases from J, with 10 bases between. CDR1 is SGHRS and CDR2 is YFSETQ in the germline V gene. The CDR3 is 11 amino acids.

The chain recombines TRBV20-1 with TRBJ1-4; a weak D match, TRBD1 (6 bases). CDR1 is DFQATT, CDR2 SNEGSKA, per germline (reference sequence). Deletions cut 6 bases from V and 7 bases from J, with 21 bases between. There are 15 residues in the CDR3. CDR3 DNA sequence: TGCAGTGCAACAAGGGGGGGGGCCGGAGGTGAAAAACTGTTTTTT. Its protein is CSATRGGAGGEKLFF.

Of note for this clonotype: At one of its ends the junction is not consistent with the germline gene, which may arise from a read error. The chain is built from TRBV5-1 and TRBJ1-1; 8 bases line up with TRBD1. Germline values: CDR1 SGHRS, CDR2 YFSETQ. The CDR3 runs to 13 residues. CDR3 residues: CDSSWTGLTEAFF. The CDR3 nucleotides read TGCGACAGCTCCTGGACAGGGCTCACTGAAGCTTTCTTT.

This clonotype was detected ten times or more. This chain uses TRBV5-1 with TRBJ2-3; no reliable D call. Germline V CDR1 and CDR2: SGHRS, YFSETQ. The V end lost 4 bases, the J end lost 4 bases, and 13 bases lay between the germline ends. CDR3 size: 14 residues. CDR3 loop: CASSPLGKADTQYF. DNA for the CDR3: TGCGCCAGCAGCCCCTTGGGCAAGGCAGATACGCAGTATTTT.

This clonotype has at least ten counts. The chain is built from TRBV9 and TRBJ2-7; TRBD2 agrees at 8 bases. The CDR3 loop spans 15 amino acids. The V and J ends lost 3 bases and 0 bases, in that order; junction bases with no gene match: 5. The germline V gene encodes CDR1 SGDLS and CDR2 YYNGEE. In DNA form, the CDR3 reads TGTGCCAGCAGCGCTGGGAGCGGGAGCTCCTACGAGCAGTACTTC. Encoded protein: CASSAGSGSSYEQYF.